These 10 T cell receptor beta chains were all obtained from the same sample, sequenced in a study of T cell repertoires in cytomegalovirus infection. TCRdb itself ran the reads through MiXCR, one entry per CDR3 protein. The sample carries fewer than 700,000 distinct CDR3 sequences, approximately 25% recorded once. Input material: CD8+ T cells from PBMCs. All receptors derive from a human donor in good health (CMV status not recorded). Some clones in this sample may be carry-over from other donors' samples.

This clonotype was picked up a small number of times. V gene TRBV12-3 or TRBV12-4 combines with J gene TRBJ1-2; a weak D match, TRBD1 (6 bases). There are 14 residues in the CDR3. Trimming removed 3 bases at V and 7 bases at J, with 15 bases between. In nucleotides, the CDR3 is TGTGCCAGCAGTTTTTCCGGGGGCGTGGGTGGCTACACCTTC. It is translated as CASSFSGGVGGYTF.

The V call is TRBV7-9, the J call TRBJ1-4, with D hard to call. The V and J ends lost 1 base and 8 bases respectively, with 14 bases between them. Germline loops: CDR1 SEHNR, CDR2 FQNEAQ (reference sequence). There are 15 residues in the CDR3. In DNA form, the CDR3 reads TGTGCCAGCAGCTTAGGGGCGAACCATAGGGAAAAACTGTTTTTT. It yields the protein CASSLGANHREKLFF.

Ten or more counts support this clonotype. The chain combines TRBV7-8 with TRBJ2-7, with D possibly being TRBD1 (6 bases). Trimming removed 1 base at V and 6 bases at J, with 10 bases between. The length of the CDR3 is 13 residues. Germline-derived CDR1 and CDR2 are SGHVS and FQNEAQ. CDR3 in DNA: TGTGCCAGCAGCTTAGGAGGGGGAAGCGAGCAGTACGTC. Its translation: CASSLGGGSEQYV.

In this sample, this clonotype turned up a few times. This chain joins TRBV12-5 and TRBJ2-1, with TRBD1 identical over 7 bases. Germline CDR1 reads LGHNT; CDR2 reads FRNRAP. The CDR3 length is 15 residues. Germline trimming cut 8 bases from V and 5 bases from J; bases unmatched to any gene: 12. The CDR3 loop is CASSEGDSEHNEQFF. The CDR3, as DNA: TGTGCTAGTTCAGAGGGGGACAGTGAACACAATGAGCAGTTCTTC.

This clonotype has only a few counts. This chain joins TRBV6-4 and TRBJ2-1, with TRBD1 as a possible D gene (5 bases). Trimming pared 6 bases from V and 5 bases from J, leaving 11 bases between. The length of the CDR3 is 13 residues. CDR1 and CDR2 (germline): MRHNA, SNTAGT. CDR3 in amino acids: CASSGDSDNEQFF. CDR3 DNA sequence: TGTGCCAGCAGCGGTGACAGTGACAATGAGCAGTTCTTC.

The genes are TRBV7-9 and TRBJ2-6, with no clear D. This CDR3 comprises 15 residues. V shed 5 bases and J shed 0 bases, with 8 bases lying between them. From germline, CDR1 is SEHNR and CDR2 FQNEAQ (reference sequence). The CDR3 DNA is TGTGCCAGCAGCCAACAGAGCTCTGGGGCCAACGTCCTGACTTTC. Translated, it gives CASSQQSSGANVLTF.

CDR3 residues: CASGLAREVVTEAFF. Written as DNA, the CDR3 is TGTGCTAGTGGTTTGGCCCGGGAGGTCGTGACTGAAGCTTTCTTT. This sequence joins TRBV12-5 and TRBJ1-1, with no clear D. V dropped 1 base and J dropped 5 bases, with 14 bases sitting between them. CDR1 is LGHNT, CDR2 FRNRAP, per germline. The CDR3 consists of 15 residues.

This clonotype was recorded at least ten times. The V and J genes are TRBV6-5 and TRBJ2-1, with 11 bases matching TRBD2. Germline-derived CDR1 and CDR2 are MNHEY and SVGAGI. V lost 1 base to trimming and J lost 2 bases; unmatched junction nucleotides: 1. The CDR3 has 16 residues. The CDR3 sequence: CASSYFSGGAYNEQFF. DNA of the CDR3: TGTGCCAGCAGTTACTTTAGCGGGGGGGCCTACAATGAGCAGTTCTTC.

The gene calls are TRBV3-1 and TRBJ2-3; D is uncertain. The CDR3 is made up of 13 amino acids. Germline CDR1 reads LGHDT; CDR2 reads YNNKEL (reference sequence). Trimming removed 2 bases at V and 6 bases at J, with 9 bases between. DNA of the CDR3: TGTGCCAGCAGCCAACGGTCGACCGATACGCAGTATTTT. This sequence encodes CASSQRSTDTQYF.

The chain recombines TRBV6-2 or TRBV6-3 with TRBJ2-3, with TRBD1 as a possible D gene (6 bases). The CDR3 is 14 amino acids. Trimming left V 5 bases short and J 2 bases short, with 11 bases between. Germline-derived CDR1 and CDR2 are MNHEY and SVGEGT. Here the CDR3 reads CASSHRDNTDTQYF. Here the CDR3 DNA reads TGTGCCAGCAGTCACCGGGACAACACAGATACGCAGTATTTT.